This TCR beta chain appears in the sequencing data of a study of molecular identifiers for immune sequencing clone quantification. About the research overall: The replicate experiment used RNA from roughly 20,000 or 100,000 naive CD8 cells. This RNA was split into five aliquots, and four of them were sequenced. Study-wide findings and caveats: Barcode sharing among identical TCR molecules could make large clones appear smaller.

There are 16 residues in the CDR3. The V gene end was trimmed by 5 bases and the J gene end by 0 bases; junction bases not matched to a gene: 5. From germline, CDR1 is SEHNR and CDR2 FQNEAQ (reference sequence). This clonotype occurred many times. The antigen remains unidentified. TCRdb redid the calling of the PCR reads with MiXCR, one entry per CDR3 protein. The sample has about 630,000 distinct CDR3 sequences, about 25% seen once. Naive CD8 libraries were made from around 20,000 to 1,000,000 sorted cells, and they used 10%, 30% or 50% RNA. CD8+CD4-CCR7+CD45RA+ sorting gave the naive CD8 T cells. V usage is TRBV7-9 and J usage is TRBJ1-1; TRBD1 aligns across 11 bases. The TCR comes from a human donor in good health. Some libraries in this study had Jurkat cell RNA spiked in. Sequenced material: naive CD8+ T cells from blood, with Jurkat cell RNA spiked in. This sample's subset: FACS-sorted CD8+CD4-CCR7+CD45RA+ naive T cells. The CDR3 bases are TGTGCCAGCAGCATTGGACAGGGGGCGCTGAACACTGAAGCTTTCTTT. Its translation is CASSIGQGALNTEAFF.